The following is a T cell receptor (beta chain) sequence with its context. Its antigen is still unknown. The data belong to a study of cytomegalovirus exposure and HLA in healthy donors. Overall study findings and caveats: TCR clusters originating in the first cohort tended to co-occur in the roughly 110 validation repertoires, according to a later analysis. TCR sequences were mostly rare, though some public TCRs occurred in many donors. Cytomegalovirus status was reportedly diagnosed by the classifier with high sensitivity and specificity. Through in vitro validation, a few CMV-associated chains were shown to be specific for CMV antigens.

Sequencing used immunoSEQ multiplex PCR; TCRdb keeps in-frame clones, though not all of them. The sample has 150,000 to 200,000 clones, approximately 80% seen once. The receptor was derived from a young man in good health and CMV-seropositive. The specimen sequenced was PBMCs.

The DNA of the CDR3 is TGTGCCAGCTTCTCGGGGGGTTACAATGAGCAGTTCTTC. Translated, it gives CASFSGGYNEQFF. This sequence joins TRBV7-9 and TRBJ2-1, with 7 nucleotides matching TRBD2. CDR1 is SEHNR, CDR2 FQNEAQ, per germline (reference sequence). Losses at the gene ends were 8 bases for V and 4 bases for J; bases not matched to a gene: 5. This CDR3 spans 13 amino acids. Combining the CDR3 with reference TRBV7-9 and TRBJ2-1 gives the whole variable domain DTGVSQNPRHKITKRGQNVTFRCDPISEHNRLYWYRQTLGQGPEFLTYFQNEAQLEKSRLLSDRFSAERPKGSFSTLEIQRTEQGDSAMYLCASFSGGYNEQFFGPGTRLTVL.